The clone carrying this TCR beta chain was seen a single time. Its antigen is unidentified. This specimen belongs to a study of OX40 agonist ivuxolimab in advanced cancers. At the level of the study: In this cohort, patients received ivuxolimab, an agonistic anti-OX40 (CD134) antibody.

TCRdb keeps only in-frame clones here, not all; method: immunoSEQ multiplex PCR. The sample carries tens of thousands of clones, 85% to 90% recorded once. V lost 0 bases, J lost 4 bases, and 15 bases lay in between. The CDR3 totals 16 residues. Germline values: CDR1 LNHNV, CDR2 YYDKDF (reference sequence). Sampling of blood occurred at baseline, cycle 4 day 1, and cycle 7 day 1. The study, taken as a whole, reports: The 0.1-3.0 mg/kg partial responders had among the lowest clonal expansion.

The receptor comes from an adult with an advanced solid tumor such as melanoma, head and neck, liver or kidney cancer. The chain couples TRBV15 to TRBJ1-2, with D hard to call. The sample here was CD4+ or CD8+ T cells sorted from blood, taken in a trial of the OX40 agonist ivuxolimab. This chain's CDR3 is CATSREPREVRYGYTF. In nucleotides, the CDR3 is TGTGCCACCAGCAGAGAACCCCGGGAAGTACGCTATGGCTACACCTTC.